The 5 T cell receptor beta chains below come from one sample, sequenced in a study of T-cell memory formation after mild COVID-19. MiXCR, run by TCRdb on the 5' RACE reads, gives a single entry per CDR3 protein. The profile shows about 350,000 distinct CDR3 sequences, over 13% of them singletons. Source material: PBMCs or a T cell subset sorted from them (not recorded which). These receptors originate from a man in his late teens or twenties who had mild COVID-19 (a few samples of this study predate the infection). Cell type and time point are not known.

This clonotype has only a few counts. This rearrangement joins TRBV20-1 to TRBJ1-2; no definite D call. The CDR3 has 15 residues. From germline, CDR1 is DFQATT and CDR2 SNEGSKA (reference sequence). The V and J ends lost 3 bases and 0 bases respectively, with 14 bases between them. CDR3 residues: CSASPQLRANYGYTF. DNA of the CDR3: TGCAGTGCTAGCCCCCAACTCCGAGCTAACTATGGCTACACCTTC.

This clonotype has just a few counts. This rearrangement joins TRBV5-6 to TRBJ2-7; 7 bases line up with TRBD2. The germline gives CDR1 SGHDT, CDR2 YYEEEE. V shed 3 bases and J 3 bases; nucleotides not matched to a gene: 9. The CDR3 has 15 amino acids. Written as DNA, the CDR3 is TGTGCCAGCAGCTGGTTTGCTGGCGGGGGCTACGAGCAGTACGTC. Protein product: CASSWFAGGGYEQYV.

This chain uses TRBV19 with TRBJ2-7, with D unresolved. CDR3 length: 13 residues. Trimming removed 5 bases from V and 2 bases from J, with 10 bases in between. The germline CDR1 and CDR2 sequences are LNHDA and SQIVND (reference sequence). The CDR3 coding sequence is TGTGCCAGTAGTCATACGGTGACCTACGAGCAGTACTTC. Encoded protein: CASSHTVTYEQYF.

This clonotype was seen more than once but under ten times. The chain carries TRBV9 and TRBJ2-7; 8 positions match TRBD1. Germline values: CDR1 SGDLS, CDR2 YYNGEE. The V segment lost 0 bases and the J segment 4 bases; nucleotides outside the gene matches: 12. The CDR3 extends over 17 amino acids. CDR3 region: CASSVDGTGRMWYEQYV. The DNA of the CDR3 is TGTGCCAGCAGCGTAGACGGGACAGGCCGCATGTGGTACGAGCAGTACGTC.

CDR3 sequence: CASTDYRTDTQYF. The CDR3 DNA is TGTGCCAGCACCGACTACCGCACAGATACGCAGTATTTT. The chain uses TRBV6-2 or TRBV6-3 and TRBJ2-3, with D maybe TRBD2 (5 bases). The CDR3 is 13 residues long. Trimming removed 7 bases at V and 1 base at J, with 9 bases between. Germline V gene sequence: CDR1 MNHEY, CDR2 SVGEGT.